This TCR beta chain originates from a study of Graves' ophthalmopathy and Graves' hyperthyroidism (dated by TCRdb to between 2017 and 2018). Study-level background: Stable hyperthyroidism was defined as no progression to ophthalmopathy within 18 months of follow-up. To explore V-J signatures distinguishing ophthalmopathy from hyperthyroidism, a discovery set of 100 patients (about 43 ophthalmopathy, about 57 stable hyperthyroidism) was enrolled. After sampling, hyperthyroidism patients received methimazole starting at 30 mg daily, and ophthalmopathy patients received high-dose intravenous methylprednisolone. For independent validation, a separate cohort was made up of some 19 hyperthyroidism patients plus 17 patients who later progressed from hyperthyroidism to ophthalmopathy. In total, some 130 blood samples were TCR-sequenced: roughly 45 ophthalmopathy, some 75 hyperthyroidism and some 17 hyperthyroidism-to-ophthalmopathy patients. To tell Graves' ophthalmopathy apart from Graves' hyperthyroidism, and to predict which patients would progress to ophthalmopathy, the study relied on TCR beta repertoire signatures. In six hyperthyroidism patients, T-cell repertoires of thyroid tissue and blood were compared.

TCR beta CDR3 regions were amplified from RNA transcripts for repertoire sequencing. HTBI primers and the Qiagen OneStep RT-PCR kit were used in a first-round RT-PCR, which was followed by a second-round multiplex PCR, size selection and purification. Libraries were sequenced on an Illumina HiSeq2000 using paired-end 100 bp reads. The original methods were these. SOAPnuke was used to process the reads, removing any read that contained adapters or uncalled bases, had a mean Phred below 15, or lacked an exact match to the constant primer or identifier. High-quality paired reads were merged with COPE v1.2.5. Unique nucleotide sequences were defined as clonotypes and aligned to IMGT TRB V, D and J references using MiTCR v1.1. Only V-J combinations with frequency above 0.0001 were analysed, covering around 99% of repertoires. For each V-J combination, a TCR clonal expansion and chaos score was defined as the ratio of F50 clonal expansion to chaos observed in the TCRdist matrix. Welch's t-statistics and random forest were used to narrow the features down to 10 to 15 V-J combinations, which were then fed into a naive Bayes classifier. Thyroid-blood repertoire similarity was quantified with the Morisita-Horn index. The public reads were reanalyzed by TCRdb: fastp trimming at Q25, MiXCR alignment, in-frame beta chains only. Each record represents a unique CDR3 protein, reported with the most common genes and DNA among its rows. It is TCRdb's table, rather than the study itself, that gives the V and J calls and clone size. This sample comprises roughly 1.1 million distinct CDR3 sequences, about 35% of them detected only once. 11% of the sample is in the top ten clones.

On the study overall, not on this receptor specifically: Most expanded thyroid clonotypes with a frequency above 0.001 also appeared in blood, which suggests that blood repertoires may reflect the immune response in the thyroid. Sample size was not predetermined statistically, and investigators were not blinded to group allocation. In validation, the model predicted ophthalmopathy progression with about 71% sensitivity and less than 80% specificity; fewer than 15 predicted patients were CT-confirmed with GO in a median of roughly 6.8 months. Ophthalmopathy was separated from stable hyperthyroidism by the 13-signature model with roughly 90% sensitivity and roughly 82% specificity in cross-validation and with 80%/75% in the test set.

This clonotype was seen more than once but under ten times. Its antigen remains unidentified. No clone much larger than this one lies a single base away; base qualities are absent. Hyperthyroidism patients were newly diagnosed, with disease duration under 2 months, and aged 18 to 65 years. Patients were excluded if they had other autoimmune diseases, uncontrolled infections, pregnancy or lactation. Diagnosis relied on clinical symptoms, serum thyroxine, TRAb, thyroid ultrasound and orbital computed tomography. Trizol reagent was used to extract the total RNA, and its quality was then checked on an Agilent 2100 Bioanalyzer. This sequence was found in an adult man with Graves' hyperthyroidism. Sequencing used peripheral blood or thyroid tissue (not recorded which).

The nucleotide sequence reads as follows: TGTGCCACCAGTGATTCCGGGACAGGCCCCTCTGGAAACACCATATATTTT. Its amino acids are CATSDSGTGPSGNTIYF. The sequence is built from TRBV24-1 and TRBJ1-3; the junction holds 8 bases that match TRBD1. The CDR1 and CDR2 encoded by the germline V gene are KGHDR and SFDVKD. The germline V end is reduced by 2 bases and the J end by 0 bases; junction bases left unmatched: 5. The CDR3, from cysteine to phenylalanine, totals 17 residues. The read is trimmed to its CDR3 DNA, 51 bases read in frame from base 1.